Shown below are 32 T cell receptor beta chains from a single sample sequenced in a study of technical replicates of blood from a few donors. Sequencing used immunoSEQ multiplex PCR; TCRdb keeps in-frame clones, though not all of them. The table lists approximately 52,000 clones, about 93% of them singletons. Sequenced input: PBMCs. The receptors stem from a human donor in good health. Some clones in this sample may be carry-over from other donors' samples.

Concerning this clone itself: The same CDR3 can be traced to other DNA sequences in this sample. This CDR3 is CSARENTEAFF. CDR3 sequence (DNA): TGCAGTGCTCGGGAGAACACTGAAGCTTTCTTT. J is TRBJ1-1 and V is TRBV20-1; D is ambiguous. Germline CDR1 and CDR2: DFQATT and SNEGSKA (reference sequence). V shed 5 bases and J shed 1 base, with 5 bases lying between them. The CDR3 sequence is 11 residues long.

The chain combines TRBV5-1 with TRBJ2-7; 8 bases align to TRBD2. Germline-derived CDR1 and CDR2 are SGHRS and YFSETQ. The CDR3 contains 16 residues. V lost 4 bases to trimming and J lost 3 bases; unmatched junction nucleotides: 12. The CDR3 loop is CASSLPGTSTDYEQYF. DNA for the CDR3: TGCGCCAGCAGCCTCCCCGGGACTAGTACCGACTACGAGCAGTACTTC.

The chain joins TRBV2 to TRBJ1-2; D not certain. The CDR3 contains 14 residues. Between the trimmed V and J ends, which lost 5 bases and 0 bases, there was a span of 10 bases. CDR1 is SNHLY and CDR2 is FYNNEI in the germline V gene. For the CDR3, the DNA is TGTGCCAGCAGTTCTATCGGGACTAACTATGGCTACACCTTC. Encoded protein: CASSSIGTNYGYTF.

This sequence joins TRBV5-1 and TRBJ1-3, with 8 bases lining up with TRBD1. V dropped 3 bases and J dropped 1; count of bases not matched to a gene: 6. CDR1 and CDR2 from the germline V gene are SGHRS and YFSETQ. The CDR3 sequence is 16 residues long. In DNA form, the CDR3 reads TGCGCCAGCAGCTCAGACAGGGGTGGATCTGGAAACACCATATATTTT. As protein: CASSSDRGGSGNTIYF.

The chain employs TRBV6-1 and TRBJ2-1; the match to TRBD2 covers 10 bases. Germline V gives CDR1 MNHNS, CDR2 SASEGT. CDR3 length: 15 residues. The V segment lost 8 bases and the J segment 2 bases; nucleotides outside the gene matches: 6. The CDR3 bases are TGTGCCAGCCCCAGCGGGAGGGCCCCCTACAATGAGCAGTTCTTC. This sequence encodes CASPSGRAPYNEQFF.

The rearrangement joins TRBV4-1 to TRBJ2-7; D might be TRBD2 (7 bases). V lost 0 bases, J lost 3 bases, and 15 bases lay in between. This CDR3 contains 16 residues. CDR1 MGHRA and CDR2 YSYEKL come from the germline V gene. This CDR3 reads CASSQDLTRGGYEQYF. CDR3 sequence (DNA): TGCGCCAGCAGCCAAGATCTGACAAGGGGGGGCTACGAGCAGTACTTC.

The CDR3 sequence: CAWSVGGGGQPQHF. In DNA, the CDR3 is TGTGCCTGGAGTGTAGGGGGGGGTGGTCAGCCCCAGCATTTT. The rearrangement links TRBV30 to TRBJ1-5; possible D gene TRBD1, 6 bases. Trimming shortened V by 0 bases and J by 6 bases, and 12 bases separated the two germline ends. CDR3 length: 14 amino acids. In germline, CDR1 is GTSNPN, CDR2 SVGIG (reference sequence).

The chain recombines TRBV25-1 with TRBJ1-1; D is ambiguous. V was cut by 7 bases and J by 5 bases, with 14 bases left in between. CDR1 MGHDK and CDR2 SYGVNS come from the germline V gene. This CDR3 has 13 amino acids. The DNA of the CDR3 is TGTGCCAGCATGGGTGAGGGTATTACTGAAGCTTTCTTT. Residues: CASMGEGITEAFF. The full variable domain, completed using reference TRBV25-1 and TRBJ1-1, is EADIYQTPRYLVIGTGKKITLECSQTMGHDKMYWYQQDPGMELHLIHYSYGVNSTEKGDLSSESTVSRIRTEHFPLTLESARPSHTSQYLCASMGEGITEAFFGQGTRLTVV.

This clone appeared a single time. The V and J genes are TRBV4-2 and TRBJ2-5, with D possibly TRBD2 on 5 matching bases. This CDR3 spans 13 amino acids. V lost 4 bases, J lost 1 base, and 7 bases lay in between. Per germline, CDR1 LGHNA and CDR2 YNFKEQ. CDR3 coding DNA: TGTGCCAGCAGCCGAGGACTCCAAGAGACCCAGTACTTC. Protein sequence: CASSRGLQETQYF.

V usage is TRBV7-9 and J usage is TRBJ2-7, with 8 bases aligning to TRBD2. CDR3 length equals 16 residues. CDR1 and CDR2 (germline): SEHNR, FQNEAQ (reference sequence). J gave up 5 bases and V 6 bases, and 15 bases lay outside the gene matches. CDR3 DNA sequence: TGTGCCAGCAGGCCCGACCGGGGGGGATTCAGAAACGAGCAGTACTTC. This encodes CASRPDRGGFRNEQYF.

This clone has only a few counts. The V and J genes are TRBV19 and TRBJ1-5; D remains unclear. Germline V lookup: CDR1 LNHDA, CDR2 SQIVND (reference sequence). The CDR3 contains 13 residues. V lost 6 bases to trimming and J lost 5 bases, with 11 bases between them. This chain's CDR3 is CASRSGDYQPQHF. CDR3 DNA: TGTGCCAGTAGAAGCGGAGATTATCAGCCCCAGCATTTT.

CDR3: CASSSDSTNEKLFF. The CDR3 DNA is TGCGCCAGCAGCTCGGACAGCACTAATGAAAAACTGTTTTTT. The genes are TRBV5-1 and TRBJ1-4, with a weak D call TRBD1 (6 bases). Between the trimmed V and J ends, which lost 3 bases and 2 bases, there was a span of 8 bases. The CDR3 totals 14 residues. Germline values: CDR1 SGHRS, CDR2 YFSETQ.

CDR3 amino acids: CASSLGSGSTEAFF. The CDR3 DNA reads TGTGCCAGCAGTTTAGGGTCCGGGAGCACTGAAGCTTTCTTT. The chain has TRBV27 and TRBJ1-1; D unclear. The CDR3 spans 14 residues. Germline CDR1 MNHEY, CDR2 SMNVEV (reference sequence). V was shortened by 2 bases and J by 4 bases, with 11 bases between the two germline ends.

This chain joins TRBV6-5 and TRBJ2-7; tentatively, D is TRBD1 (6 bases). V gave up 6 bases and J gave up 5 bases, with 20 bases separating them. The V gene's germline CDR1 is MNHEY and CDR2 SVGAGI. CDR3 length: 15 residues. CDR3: CASRTPDRFTNEQYF. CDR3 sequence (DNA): TGTGCCAGCAGAACCCCCGACAGGTTCACCAACGAGCAGTACTTC.

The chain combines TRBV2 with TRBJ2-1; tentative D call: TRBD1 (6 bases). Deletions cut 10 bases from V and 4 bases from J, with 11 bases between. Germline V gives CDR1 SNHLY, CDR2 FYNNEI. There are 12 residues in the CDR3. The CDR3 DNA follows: TGTGCCACCCTGGACAGTTACAATGAGCAGTTCTTC. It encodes CATLDSYNEQFF.

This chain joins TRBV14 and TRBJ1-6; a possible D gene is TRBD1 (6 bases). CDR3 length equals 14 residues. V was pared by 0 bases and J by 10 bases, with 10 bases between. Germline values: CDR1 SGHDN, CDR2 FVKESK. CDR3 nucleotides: TGTGCCAGCAGCCAAGACACAGGGATGTCACCCCTCCACTTT. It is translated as CASSQDTGMSPLHF.

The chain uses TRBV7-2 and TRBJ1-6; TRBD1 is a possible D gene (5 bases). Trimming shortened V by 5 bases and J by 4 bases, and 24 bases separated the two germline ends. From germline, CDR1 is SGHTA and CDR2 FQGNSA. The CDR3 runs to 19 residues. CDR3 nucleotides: TGTGCCAGCAGCCTTAAAGTCGACCGCGGGGGGACTTATAATTCACCCCTCCACTTT. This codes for CASSLKVDRGGTYNSPLHF.

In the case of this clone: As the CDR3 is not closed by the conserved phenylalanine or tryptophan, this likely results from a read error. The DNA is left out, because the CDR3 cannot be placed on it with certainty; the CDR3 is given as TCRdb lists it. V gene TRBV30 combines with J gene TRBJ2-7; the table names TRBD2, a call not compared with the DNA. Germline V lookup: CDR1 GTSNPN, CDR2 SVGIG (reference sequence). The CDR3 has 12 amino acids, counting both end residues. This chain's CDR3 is CAWSTRLADTRL.

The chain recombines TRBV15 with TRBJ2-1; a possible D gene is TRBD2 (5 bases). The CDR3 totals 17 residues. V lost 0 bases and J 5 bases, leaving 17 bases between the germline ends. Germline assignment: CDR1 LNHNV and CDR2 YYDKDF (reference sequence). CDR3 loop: CATSRDPKDSSNNEQFF. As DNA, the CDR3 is TGTGCCACCAGCAGAGACCCCAAGGACTCTTCAAACAATGAGCAGTTCTTC.

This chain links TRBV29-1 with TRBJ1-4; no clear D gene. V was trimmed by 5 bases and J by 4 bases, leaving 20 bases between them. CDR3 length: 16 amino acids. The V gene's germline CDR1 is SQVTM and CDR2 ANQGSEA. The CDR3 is CSVRSGPGRGNEKLFF. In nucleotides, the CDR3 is TGCAGCGTTCGATCAGGCCCAGGTCGGGGTAATGAAAAACTGTTTTTT. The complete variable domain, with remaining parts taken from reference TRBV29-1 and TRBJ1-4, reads SAVISQKPSRDICQRGTSLTIQCQVDSQVTMMFWYRQQPGQSLTLIATANQGSEATYESGFVIDKFPISRPNLTFSTLTVSNMSPEDSSIYLCSVRSGPGRGNEKLFFGSGTQLSVL.

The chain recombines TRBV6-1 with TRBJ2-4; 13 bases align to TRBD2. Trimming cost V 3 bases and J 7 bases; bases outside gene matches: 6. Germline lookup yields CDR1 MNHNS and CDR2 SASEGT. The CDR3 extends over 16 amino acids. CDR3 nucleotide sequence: TGTGCCAGCAGTGAGACACTAGCGGGAGGGCAGAACATTCAGTACTTC. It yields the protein CASSETLAGGQNIQYF.

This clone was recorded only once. CDR3 amino acids: CASSPTSQSSYEQYF. CDR3 DNA: TGTGCCAGCTCACCAACTAGCCAATCCTCCTACGAGCAGTACTTC. V gene TRBV18 combines with J gene TRBJ2-7; D is possibly TRBD2 (6 bases). Germline assignment: CDR1 KGHSH and CDR2 LQKENI. Trimming pared 2 bases from V and 0 bases from J, leaving 11 bases between. This CDR3 region has 15 residues.

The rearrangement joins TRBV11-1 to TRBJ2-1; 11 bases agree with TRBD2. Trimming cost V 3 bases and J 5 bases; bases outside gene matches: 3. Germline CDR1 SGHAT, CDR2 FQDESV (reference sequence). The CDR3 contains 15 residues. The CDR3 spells CASSFGTSGNNEQFF. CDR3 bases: TGTGCCAGCAGCTTCGGGACTAGCGGAAACAATGAGCAGTTCTTC.

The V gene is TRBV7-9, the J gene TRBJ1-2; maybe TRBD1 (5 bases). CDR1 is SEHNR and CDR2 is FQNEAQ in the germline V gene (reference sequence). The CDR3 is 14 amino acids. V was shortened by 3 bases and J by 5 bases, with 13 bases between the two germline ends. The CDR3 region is CASSFGTGGYGYTF. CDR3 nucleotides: TGTGCCAGCAGCTTTGGCACCGGGGGTTATGGCTACACCTTC.

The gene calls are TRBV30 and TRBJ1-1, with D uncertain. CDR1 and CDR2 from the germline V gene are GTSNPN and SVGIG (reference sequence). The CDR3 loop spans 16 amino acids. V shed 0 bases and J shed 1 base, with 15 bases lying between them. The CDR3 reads CAWSVRVNFENTEAFF. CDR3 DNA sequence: TGTGCCTGGAGTGTACGGGTGAATTTTGAGAACACTGAAGCTTTCTTT.

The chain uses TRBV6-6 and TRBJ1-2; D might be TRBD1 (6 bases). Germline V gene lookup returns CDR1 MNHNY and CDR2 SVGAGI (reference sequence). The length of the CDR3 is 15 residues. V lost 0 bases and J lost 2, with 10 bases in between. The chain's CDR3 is CASSYSTGQNYGYTF. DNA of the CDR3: TGTGCCAGCAGTTACTCGACTGGACAGAACTATGGCTACACCTTC.

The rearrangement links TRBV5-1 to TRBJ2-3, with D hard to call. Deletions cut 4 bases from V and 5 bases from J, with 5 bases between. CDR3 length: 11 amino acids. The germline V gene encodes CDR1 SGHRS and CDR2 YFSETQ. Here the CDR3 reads CASSEKDTQYF. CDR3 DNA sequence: TGCGCCAGCAGCGAGAAAGATACGCAGTATTTT.

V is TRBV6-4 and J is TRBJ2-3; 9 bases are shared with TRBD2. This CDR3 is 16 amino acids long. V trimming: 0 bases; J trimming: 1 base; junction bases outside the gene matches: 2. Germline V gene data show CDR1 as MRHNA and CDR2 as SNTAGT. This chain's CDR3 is CASSDSGGGGTDTQYF. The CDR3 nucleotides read TGTGCCAGCAGTGACTCTGGCGGGGGGGGCACAGATACGCAGTATTTT.

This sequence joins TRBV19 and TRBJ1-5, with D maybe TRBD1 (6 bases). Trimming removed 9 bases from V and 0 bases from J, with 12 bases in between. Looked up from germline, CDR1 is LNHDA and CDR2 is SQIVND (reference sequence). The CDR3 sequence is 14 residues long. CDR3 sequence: CASRDIDSNQPQHF. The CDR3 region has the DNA TGTGCCAGCCGGGACATTGATAGCAATCAGCCCCAGCATTTT.

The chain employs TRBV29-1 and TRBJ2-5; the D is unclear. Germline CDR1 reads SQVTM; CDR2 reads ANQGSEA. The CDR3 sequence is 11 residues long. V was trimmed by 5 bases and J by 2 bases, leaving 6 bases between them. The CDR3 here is CSVPHQETQYF. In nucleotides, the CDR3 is TGCAGCGTTCCCCATCAAGAGACCCAGTACTTC.

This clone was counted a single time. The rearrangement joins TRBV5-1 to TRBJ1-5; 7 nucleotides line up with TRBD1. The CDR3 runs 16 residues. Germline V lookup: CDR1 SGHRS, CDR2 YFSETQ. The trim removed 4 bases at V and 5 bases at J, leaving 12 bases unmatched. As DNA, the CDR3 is TGCGCCAGCAGCCCCCAACCGACAGGGAAGGATCAGCCCCAGCATTTT. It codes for CASSPQPTGKDQPQHF. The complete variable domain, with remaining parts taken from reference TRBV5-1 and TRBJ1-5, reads KAGVTQTPRYLIKTRGQQVTLSCSPISGHRSVSWYQQTPGQGLQFLFEYFSETQRNKGNFPGRFSGRQFSNSRSEMNVSTLELGDSALYLCASSPQPTGKDQPQHFGDGTRLSIL.

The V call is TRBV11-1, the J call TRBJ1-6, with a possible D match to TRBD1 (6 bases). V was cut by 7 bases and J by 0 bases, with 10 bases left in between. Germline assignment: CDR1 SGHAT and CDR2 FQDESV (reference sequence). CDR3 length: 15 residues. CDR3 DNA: TGTGCCAGCACCCTAGGGGGCTCCTATAATTCACCCCTCCACTTT. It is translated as CASTLGGSYNSPLHF.